This T cell receptor (beta chain) emerged from a study of blood T cell repertoires in COVID-19. In the study overall: In each case, the material was cDNA or gDNA derived from T cells, B-cell-depleted T cells, or PBMCs.

Measured with immunoSEQ multiplex PCR; TCRdb has only the in-frame clones, and not every one. The sample has a few hundred thousand clones; 80% to 90% are singletons. CDR1 is SGHRS, CDR2 YFSETQ, per germline. V was pared by 2 bases and J by 6 bases, with 8 bases of the junction left unmatched. This CDR3 region has 14 residues. With respect to this clone: Other DNA sequences from this sample encode an identical CDR3 as well.

The chain links TRBV5-1 to TRBJ2-7; TRBD2 agrees at 7 bases. Input material: PBMCs or T cells enriched from blood (not recorded which). The receptor's source is a man younger than 35 who had recovered from COVID-19. The CDR3 loop is CASSLRSGEGEQYF. CDR3 bases: TGCGCCAGCAGCTTACGAAGTGGGGAGGGCGAGCAGTACTTC. Full variable domain (rest looked up from reference TRBV5-1 and TRBJ2-7): KAGVTQTPRYLIKTRGQQVTLSCSPISGHRSVSWYQQTPGQGLQFLFEYFSETQRNKGNFPGRFSGRQFSNSRSEMNVSTLELGDSALYLCASSLRSGEGEQYFGPGTRLTVT.